Listed below are T cell receptor beta chains from one sample, sequenced in a study of chemoradiotherapy in HPV16-positive cancers. TCRdb keeps only in-frame clones here, not all; method: immunoSEQ multiplex PCR. The sample shows 7,000 to 9,500 clones, roughly 81% of them seen only once. Sequencing was performed on tumor tissue, taken from a patient who underwent chemoradiotherapy. Source of these receptors: a human donor with HPV-associated anogenital cancer. Both conserved end residues are part of each CDR3. Fields, in order: clone size, J gene, V gene, D gene, CDR3 DNA, CDR3 protein. The D gene is left open where the match is weak. Clone size is stated in some rows and not others, as once, few, many or a class when expanded.

abundance: .; j_gene: TRBJ2-1; v_gene: TRBV19; d_gene: TRBD2; CDR3nt: TGTGCCAGTAGTATTTGGCTAGCGGGGGGGAATGAGCAGTTCTTC; CDR3aa: CASSIWLAGGNEQFF
abundance: .; j_gene: TRBJ2-2; v_gene: TRBV4-1; d_gene: .; CDR3nt: TGCGCCAGCAGCCAAAGACAGCCCACCGGGGAGCTGTTTTTT; CDR3aa: CASSQRQPTGELFF
abundance: .; j_gene: TRBJ2-3; v_gene: TRBV28; d_gene: .; CDR3nt: TGTGCCAGCATCCTGGGGCAGGAATCAGATACGCAGTATTTT; CDR3aa: CASILGQESDTQYF
abundance: .; j_gene: TRBJ1-1; v_gene: TRBV18; d_gene: .; CDR3nt: TGTGCCAGCTCACCACCGGGGAGGGGTTGGCTCACTGAAGCTTTCTTT; CDR3aa: CASSPPGRGWLTEAFF
abundance: few; j_gene: TRBJ2-1; v_gene: TRBV7-8; d_gene: TRBD2; CDR3nt: TGTGCCAGCAGCAAAACTAGCGGCACCTACAATGAGCAGTTCTTC; CDR3aa: CASSKTSGTYNEQFF
abundance: .; j_gene: TRBJ2-7; v_gene: TRBV19; d_gene: .; CDR3nt: TGTGCCAGTAGTATGAGTGCTCTCAGCGAGCAGTACTTC; CDR3aa: CASSMSALSEQYF
abundance: .; j_gene: TRBJ2-1; v_gene: TRBV6-1; d_gene: TRBD1; CDR3nt: TGTGCCAGTGAGGCCAGGGGGCCACACAATGAGCAGTTCTTC; CDR3aa: CASEARGPHNEQFF
abundance: .; j_gene: TRBJ2-2; v_gene: TRBV30; d_gene: TRBD1; CDR3nt: TGTGCCTGGAGCGAGACAGGGAGCTACCCCGGGGAGCTGTTTTTT; CDR3aa: CAWSETGSYPGELFF
abundance: .; j_gene: TRBJ1-2; v_gene: TRBV6-5; d_gene: .; CDR3nt: TGTGCCAGCACGGGCGGGCAGAACTATGGCTACACCTTC; CDR3aa: CASTGGQNYGYTF
abundance: .; j_gene: TRBJ2-7; v_gene: TRBV11-2; d_gene: .; CDR3nt: TGTGCCAGCAGCTTAGACAGCGAGGCCCTATACGAGCAGTACTTC; CDR3aa: CASSLDSEALYEQYF
abundance: .; j_gene: TRBJ2-5; v_gene: TRBV19; d_gene: .; CDR3nt: TGTGCCAGTAGTAGTGGCGCAGGGATAAAGACCCAGTACTTC; CDR3aa: CASSSGAGIKTQYF
abundance: .; j_gene: TRBJ2-7; v_gene: TRBV29-1; d_gene: .; CDR3nt: TGCAGCGTTGACAAGACAGGTGCCTCGGGGGAGCAGTACTTC; CDR3aa: CSVDKTGASGEQYF
abundance: .; j_gene: TRBJ2-2; v_gene: TRBV21-1; d_gene: .; CDR3nt: TGTGCCAGCAGCAAAGAGAGACTCCGACTAGGGGAGCTGTTTTTT; CDR3aa: CASSKERLRLGELFF
abundance: .; j_gene: TRBJ1-2; v_gene: TRBV5-1; d_gene: .; CDR3nt: TGCGCCAGCAGAGGGGCAGGCCTCCGGGGCTACACCTTC; CDR3aa: CASRGAGLRGYTF
abundance: .; j_gene: TRBJ2-5; v_gene: TRBV19; d_gene: TRBD2; CDR3nt: TGTGCCAGTAGTCCCCAAACTAGCGGGAGTGCGACCCAGTACTTC; CDR3aa: CASSPQTSGSATQYF
abundance: .; j_gene: TRBJ1-2; v_gene: TRBV18; d_gene: TRBD1; CDR3nt: TGTGCCAGCTCACCGGACAGGGACTATGGCTACACCTTC; CDR3aa: CASSPDRDYGYTF
abundance: .; j_gene: TRBJ2-7; v_gene: TRBV29-1; d_gene: .; CDR3nt: TGCAGCGTGGAGGGGTCCTCCTACGAGCAGTACTTC; CDR3aa: CSVEGSSYEQYF
abundance: .; j_gene: TRBJ2-3; v_gene: TRBV5-4; d_gene: TRBD1; CDR3nt: TGTGCCAGCAGCTGGGGACAGATCGACACAGATACGCAGTATTTT; CDR3aa: CASSWGQIDTDTQYF
abundance: .; j_gene: TRBJ1-2; v_gene: TRBV7-9; d_gene: TRBD1; CDR3nt: TGTGCCAGCAGCCCGGACAGGGAGTATGGCTACACCTTC; CDR3aa: CASSPDREYGYTF
abundance: .; j_gene: TRBJ1-4; v_gene: TRBV5-1; d_gene: TRBD1; CDR3nt: TGCGCCAGCAGCTTGACAGGGGCAGGGAGTTCTGAAAAACTGTTTTTT; CDR3aa: CASSLTGAGSSEKLFF
abundance: .; j_gene: TRBJ2-4; v_gene: TRBV7-9; d_gene: .; CDR3nt: TGTGCCAGCAGCCCCCCTTTGGGACTCTCCCCATTAGCCAAAAACATTCAGTACTTC; CDR3aa: CASSPPLGLSPLAKNIQYF
abundance: .; j_gene: TRBJ1-2; v_gene: TRBV18; d_gene: TRBD1; CDR3nt: TGTGCCAGCTCACCATCCGGGACAGGGGAGGGAAGAGGCTATGGCTACACCTTC; CDR3aa: CASSPSGTGEGRGYGYTF
abundance: .; j_gene: TRBJ1-2; v_gene: TRBV19; d_gene: .; CDR3nt: TGTGCCAGTAGTAGGGCCGGGACCGCAGCATCCTATAACTATGGCTACACCTTC; CDR3aa: CASSRAGTAASYNYGYTF
abundance: .; j_gene: TRBJ2-1; v_gene: TRBV19; d_gene: .; CDR3nt: TGTGCCAGTAGCACTCAGGGGCTCTACAATGAGCAGTTCTTC; CDR3aa: CASSTQGLYNEQFF